This TCR beta chain was sequenced in a study of T cells in Graves' hyperthyroidism and ophthalmopathy (dated by TCRdb to 2018 to 2020). With respect to the entire study: Peripheral blood samples were taken at the time of initial diagnosis, prior to any treatment. A discovery cohort of 95 to 100 patients, 43 with Graves' ophthalmopathy and fewer than 65 with stable Graves' hyperthyroidism, was used to find distinguishing TCR V-J signatures. Whether ophthalmopathy could be predicted prospectively was tested in an independent validation cohort made up of roughly 19 hyperthyroidism patients plus 17 patients who later progressed to ophthalmopathy. The 100 discovery patients were randomly split 7:3 into training and test sets. The study also compared thyroid tissue and blood T-cell repertoires from 5 to 7 Graves' hyperthyroidism patients. Following sampling, methimazole starting at 30 mg daily was given to hyperthyroidism patients, and high-dose intravenous methylprednisolone was given to ophthalmopathy patients. According to the paper, TCR Vbeta CDR3 sequencing was carried out on roughly 130 peripheral blood samples, which came from 40 to 45 ophthalmopathy, 75 to 80 hyperthyroidism and around 17 progressor patients.

Including the terminal cysteine and phenylalanine, the CDR3 comprises 12 residues. Only CDR3 DNA is held: 36 bases, read in frame from base 1. The germline V gene (reference sequence) yields LNHDA for CDR1 and SQIVND for CDR2. Trimming takes 5 bases from V and 2 bases from J, and the germline ends sit 6 bases apart. Amplification of TCR beta CDR3 regions was carried out from RNA transcripts. The TCR CDR3 was subjected to a first round of RT-PCR using the HTBI primer set and the Qiagen OneStep RT-PCR kit. A second multiplex PCR round built the libraries, followed by size selection and purification. Sequencing of the libraries was done on an Illumina HiSeq2000 using paired-end 100 bp reads. In the source study's methods: SOAPnuke was used to process the raw data, throwing out any read that contained adapters or uncalled bases, had a mean Phred below 15, or lacked an exact constant-primer or identifier match. COPE v1.2.5 was used to merge high-quality paired reads, and clonotypes were defined as unique nucleotide sequences. MiTCR v1.1 was used to align clonotypes to the IMGT TRBV, TRBD and TRBJ reference segments. The analysis included only V-J combinations with a frequency above 0.0001, which together covered approximately 99% of the repertoires. A TCS score was defined as the ratio of F50 (clonal expansion) to E x V (chaos), with BLOSUM62-based TCRdist applied between CDR3 peptides within each V-J. Welch's t-statistics and random forest reduced 500 to 650 V-J features to 10 to 15, which were used in a naive Bayes classifier (R e1071). Clones were called with MiXCR by TCRdb after fastp trimmed the public reads at Q25, and only in-frame beta chains were retained. Rows matching on CDR3 protein sequence are summarized as one entry with the most common DNA and genes. The V and J calls were determined by TCRdb, not by the authors. Present in this sample are some 500,000 distinct CDR3 sequences, 14% of which were seen just once. Less than 20% of the sample belongs to the ten largest clones.

A patient counted as having stable Graves' hyperthyroidism if no progression to ophthalmopathy occurred over 18 months of follow-up. The hyperthyroidism patients were between 18 and 65 years old and newly diagnosed, with a disease duration of less than 2 months. Any patient with an uncontrolled infection, another autoimmune disease, pregnancy or lactation was excluded. Diagnoses relied on clinical symptoms, serum thyroxine and TRAb, thyroid ultrasound and orbital computed tomography. Ficoll-Paque density gradient centrifugation was used to isolate PBMCs from about 9.4 ml of fresh peripheral blood. Total RNA was extracted with Trizol reagent, and quality was checked on an Agilent 2100 Bioanalyzer. General conclusions and limits of the study: In validation, progression to ophthalmopathy was predicted by the model with nearly 71% sensitivity and just over 72% specificity, a median of 6.5 months before onset. Ophthalmopathy was separated from stable hyperthyroidism by a 13 V-J signature model, with about 86% sensitivity and roughly 81% specificity obtained in cross-validation and 80%/75% obtained in testing. Most expanded thyroid clonotypes (frequency above 0.001) were also detected in blood, suggesting blood repertoires may reflect thyroid immune responses. No statistical method was used to set the sample size in advance, and investigators knew the group allocation.

This clonotype was detected many times. Its antigen remains undetermined. No much larger clone is present one base from it, and per-base qualities are unavailable. The receptor's source is a woman aged 18 to 35 with Graves' hyperthyroidism. Rearrangement joined TRBV19 to TRBJ1-2; the D gene identity is not certain. The sample taken for sequencing was blood. This receptor has the CDR3 CASSRQNYGYTF. In nucleotides, the sequence is TGTGCCAGTAGTCGGCAGAACTATGGCTACACCTTC.